The clone carrying this T cell receptor (beta chain) was observed at least ten times. The CDR3 runs 15 residues. V shed 6 bases and J shed 6 bases, with 17 bases lying between them. The germline V gene encodes CDR1 MNHEY and CDR2 SVGAGI. The record originates from a study of T cells after yellow fever vaccination. TCR cDNA was made by 5'RACE template switching, adding a universal primer site and UMIs. TCRdb re-called the 5' RACE reads with MiXCR, one entry per CDR3 protein. This repertoire shows about 240,000 distinct CDR3 sequences, roughly 3.5% found once; its top ten account for under 20%. This receptor was obtained from a man younger than 30 who received the YFV17D yellow fever vaccine. Sequencing was performed on PBMCs, taken 15 days after the yellow fever booster vaccination. This chain connects TRBV6-5 to TRBJ2-2; no definite D call. The CDR3 region is CASSPALVSPGELFF. As DNA, the CDR3 is TGTGCCAGCAGCCCGGCACTTGTGAGCCCCGGGGAGCTGTTTTTT.